One T cell receptor beta chain is described in this entry. The sample comes from a study of T cell changes during pregnancy in multiple sclerosis. Measured with immunoSEQ multiplex PCR; TCRdb has only the in-frame clones, and not every one. The sample contains 40,000 to 45,000 clones, 85% to 95% of which appear only once. Unmatched junction bases numbered 8, after V lost 5 bases and J lost 2 bases. The germline CDR1 and CDR2 sequences are SGHTA and FQGTGA. The CDR3 extends over 15 amino acids. The gene calls are TRBV7-3 and TRBJ2-7; TRBD2 agrees at 8 bases. This sequence originates from a female donor with multiple sclerosis, enrolled in a pregnancy study. Here the sequenced sample was CD4+ T cells from peripheral blood mononuclear cells, taken in the third trimester of pregnancy. CDR3 sequence (DNA): TGTGCCAGCAGCGCCGGGAGGGGCAAAACCTACGAGCAGTACTTC. Amino acids: CASSAGRGKTYEQYF. Complete variable domain (other parts from reference TRBV7-3 and TRBJ2-7): GAGVSQTPSNKVTEKGKYVELRCDPISGHTALYWYRQSLGQGPEFLIYFQGTGAADDSGLPNDRFFAVRPEGSVSTLKIQRTERGDSAVYLCASSAGRGKTYEQYFGPGTRLTVT.